This entry lists 26 T cell receptor beta chains sequenced from one sample in a study of response to subunit inactivated influenza vaccine. MiXCR, applied by TCRdb to the RT-PCR reads, yields one record per CDR3 protein. The table records 150,000 to 200,000 distinct CDR3 sequences, approximately 12% of them present only once. This sample was shared with a second study, whose subject was T cells expressing NK-cell markers. This second report adds: TCR beta libraries carry UMIs added by 5'RACE template switching.

The source material was CD8+ T cells sorted from PBMCs, sampled 11 to 12 days after vaccination. Source of these receptors: a man aged 50 or older who received an inactivated influenza vaccine.

This clonotype was counted ten times or more. The chain combines TRBV20-1 with TRBJ2-5, with D uncertain. Trimming took 4 bases from V and 6 from J, leaving 12 bases between them. In germline, CDR1 is DFQATT, CDR2 SNEGSKA (reference sequence). The CDR3 extends over 12 amino acids. In nucleotides, the CDR3 is TGCAGTGCTAATAAAAAGGAAAAGACCCAGTACTTC. Translation: CSANKKEKTQYF.

This clonotype has ten or more counts. The V gene is TRBV20-1, the J gene TRBJ1-3; D unclear. Germline loops: CDR1 DFQATT, CDR2 SNEGSKA (reference sequence). The CDR3 is 12 amino acids. Trimming pared 6 bases from V and 3 bases from J, leaving 9 bases between. The CDR3 spells CSATLDGNTIYF. CDR3 nucleotides: TGCAGTGCCACCCTAGATGGAAACACCATATATTTT.

The chain uses TRBV29-1 and TRBJ2-7; D may be TRBD2 (6 bases). CDR3 length: 15 residues. Germline CDR1 SQVTM, CDR2 ANQGSEA. The V gene lost 4 bases and the J gene lost 1 base, with 17 bases spanning the gap. The CDR3 here is CSVASRGSPSYEQYF. For the CDR3, the DNA is TGCAGCGTTGCCTCCCGGGGGTCCCCTTCCTACGAGCAGTACTTC.

The sample holds a few counts of this clonotype. V and J are TRBV28 and TRBJ1-5; D uncertain. V was cut by 5 bases and J by 0 bases, with 14 bases left in between. Germline V gene lookup returns CDR1 MDHEN and CDR2 SYDVKM. The CDR3 is made up of 16 amino acids. CDR3 bases: TGTGCCAGCAGTCCAACAGAGATTTATAGCAATCAGCCCCAGCATTTT. It codes for CASSPTEIYSNQPQHF.

The chain is built from TRBV4-3 and TRBJ1-4; tentative D call: TRBD1 (6 bases). The CDR3 contains 15 residues. V was clipped by 0 bases and J by 3 bases, with 8 bases between them. CDR1 and CDR2 from the germline V gene are LGHNA and YSLEER. The CDR3 region is CASSQEGHPNEKLFF. The CDR3 DNA follows: TGCGCCAGCAGCCAAGAGGGACACCCTAATGAAAAACTGTTTTTT.

The rearrangement uses TRBV11-2 and TRBJ2-7; TRBD2 aligns across 9 bases. Losses at the gene ends were 4 bases for V and 2 bases for J; bases not matched to a gene: 6. The germline V gene encodes CDR1 SGHAT and CDR2 FQNNGV. The CDR3 runs 15 residues. CDR3 loop: CASSSSGGRAYEQYF. The CDR3 DNA sequence: TGTGCCAGCAGCTCATCCGGCGGGAGGGCCTACGAGCAGTACTTC. Combining the CDR3 with reference TRBV11-2 and TRBJ2-7 gives the whole variable domain EAGVAQSPRYKIIEKRQSVAFWCNPISGHATLYWYQQILGQGPKLLIQFQNNGVVDDSQLPKDRFSAERLKGVDSTLKIQPAKLEDSAVYLCASSSSGGRAYEQYFGPGTRLTVT.

This clonotype was seen a handful of times. The chain employs TRBV6-5 and TRBJ2-3, with 8 nucleotides matching TRBD2. Trimming at V came to 2 bases and at J to 3 bases, leaving 10 bases not matched to a gene. The germline gives CDR1 MNHEY, CDR2 SVGAGI. The CDR3 is 17 amino acids. The CDR3 here is CASSYLRSGSRTDTQYF. The DNA of the CDR3 is TGTGCCAGCAGTTACCTCCGAAGCGGGAGTAGGACAGATACGCAGTATTTT.

The chain combines TRBV29-1 with TRBJ2-7; weak D call: TRBD1 (6 bases). The CDR3 consists of 14 residues. V was clipped by 6 bases and J by 2 bases, with 17 bases between them. Germline CDR1 SQVTM, CDR2 ANQGSEA. In nucleotides, the CDR3 is TGCAGCGTCCTCCGGGACAACTCCGCCTACGAGCAGTACTTC. Translated, it gives CSVLRDNSAYEQYF.

This clonotype was counted at least ten times. The chain carries TRBV2 and TRBJ2-1, with 7 bases that match TRBD2. The CDR3 consists of 16 residues. The V gene's germline CDR1 is SNHLY and CDR2 FYNNEI. V shed 3 bases and J 2 bases; nucleotides not matched to a gene: 7. This chain's CDR3 is CASSDPWRETYNEQFF. The CDR3 coding sequence is TGTGCCAGCAGTGACCCCTGGCGGGAGACCTACAATGAGCAGTTCTTC.

There are a few counts of this clonotype. The V gene is TRBV6-2 or TRBV6-3, the J gene TRBJ1-1; TRBD1 is a possible D gene (5 bases). Trimming pared 4 bases from V and 3 bases from J, leaving 12 bases between. Germline CDR1 reads MNHEY; CDR2 reads SVGEGT. CDR3 length: 14 residues. CDR3: CASSLGELYTEAFF. CDR3 bases: TGTGCCAGCAGTTTGGGGGAATTGTACACTGAAGCTTTCTTT.

The chain combines TRBV30 with TRBJ1-6; no clear D. The V end lost 2 bases, the J end lost 7 bases, and 12 bases lay between the germline ends. Looked up from germline, CDR1 is GTSNPN and CDR2 is SVGIG (reference sequence). This CDR3 spans 14 amino acids. CDR3 in amino acids: CAWSTGTINSPLHF. Here the CDR3 DNA reads TGTGCCTGGAGTACGGGAACAATCAATTCACCCCTCCACTTT.

This clonotype was seen a handful of times. The chain joins TRBV6-6 to TRBJ2-7, with unresolved D. Trimming took off 0 bases at V and 5 bases at J, with 8 bases between the two ends. CDR1 is MNHNY and CDR2 is SVGAGI in the germline V gene (reference sequence). The CDR3 totals 13 residues. CDR3 sequence reads: CASSYSRSHEQYF. The CDR3 DNA sequence: TGTGCCAGCAGTTACTCCAGGTCCCACGAGCAGTACTTC.

Turning to this clonotype: An end of the junction differs from the germline gene, which may be a read error. This chain connects TRBV4-3 to TRBJ2-1; D may be TRBD2 (5 bases). Germline loops: CDR1 LGHNA, CDR2 YSLEER. There are 15 residues in the CDR3. In nucleotides, the CDR3 is TGCGCCGGCAGCCAAGAGGGAGAGCGCGACAATGAGCAGTTCTTC. Residues: CAGSQEGERDNEQFF.

This clonotype appeared a few times. The J gene is TRBJ2-1, the V gene TRBV11-2; 7 bases line up with TRBD1. V lost 1 base, J lost 5 bases, and 14 bases stayed unmatched. The CDR3 has 18 amino acids. The germline gives CDR1 SGHAT, CDR2 FQNNGV. Here the CDR3 reads CASSLGEIQGIFHNEQFF. DNA for the CDR3: TGTGCCAGCAGCTTAGGAGAGATACAGGGGATTTTCCACAATGAGCAGTTCTTC. The full variable domain, in which reference TRBV11-2 and TRBJ2-1 provide the parts outside the CDR3, is EAGVAQSPRYKIIEKRQSVAFWCNPISGHATLYWYQQILGQGPKLLIQFQNNGVVDDSQLPKDRFSAERLKGVDSTLKIQPAKLEDSAVYLCASSLGEIQGIFHNEQFFGPGTRLTVL.

This chain links TRBV28 with TRBJ2-7; 9 nucleotides align to TRBD1. V trimming: 3 bases; J trimming: 2 bases; junction bases outside the gene matches: 8. Germline loops: CDR1 MDHEN, CDR2 SYDVKM. The CDR3 has 16 amino acids. The CDR3 nucleotides read TGTGCCAGCAGTTTTCCCCCGGGACAGGGTGCCTACGAGCAGTACTTC. This translates into CASSFPPGQGAYEQYF.

The rearrangement joins TRBV16 to TRBJ1-1; 7 bases are a match to TRBD1. Losses at the gene ends were 0 bases for V and 0 bases for J; bases not matched to a gene: 7. The CDR3 consists of 17 residues. The germline CDR1 and CDR2 sequences are KGHSY and FQNENV. The CDR3 bases are TGTGCCAGCAGCCAATCGATAACAGGGGAAGTGAACACTGAAGCTTTCTTT. Translating it yields CASSQSITGEVNTEAFF.

With regard to this clonotype: One junction end does not reproduce the germline sequence, and a read error may be involved. The rearrangement joins TRBV5-1 to TRBJ2-2; the D gene is possibly TRBD2 (5 bases). The CDR3 extends over 13 amino acids. CDR1 SGHRS and CDR2 YFSETQ come from the germline V gene. The CDR3 DNA is TGCGCCAGCACAGTTTCGAACACCGGGGATCTGTTTTTT. Its protein is CASTVSNTGDLFF.

This clonotype was found a few times. The chain is built from TRBV24-1 and TRBJ2-2; 7 positions agree with TRBD1. The CDR3 spans 15 residues. With 7 bases clipped from V and 3 bases from J, the junction kept 7 bases outside the gene matches. CDR1 KGHDR and CDR2 SFDVKD come from the germline V gene. CDR3 loop: CATSDRGQDTGELFF. CDR3 bases: TGTGCCACCAGCGACAGAGGACAGGACACCGGGGAGCTGTTTTTT.

At least ten counts were recorded for this clonotype. The chain carries TRBV12-3 or TRBV12-4 and TRBJ2-7, with D perhaps matching TRBD2 (5 bases). The V end lost 5 bases, the J end lost 5 bases, and 19 bases lay between the germline ends. CDR3 length equals 15 residues. The CDR3 DNA reads TGTGCCAGCAGTCCCCGGACTCTGGTTTCCGACGAGCAGTACTTC. It codes for CASSPRTLVSDEQYF.

About this clonotype: This may arise from a read error, as a much more abundant clone is one base away. The V and J genes are TRBV4-1 and TRBJ2-2; 13 bases match TRBD2. The CDR3 runs to 17 residues. The germline V gene has CDR1 MGHRA and CDR2 YSYEKL. The CDR3 coding sequence is TGCGCCAGCAGCCACTTCGGGACTAGCGGGGTCACCGAGGAGCTGTTTTTT. Translation gives CASSHFGTSGVTEELFF.

This clonotype was recorded many times. The J gene is TRBJ2-5, the V gene TRBV4-2; possible D gene TRBD2, 7 bases. Germline values: CDR1 LGHNA, CDR2 YNFKEQ. CDR3 length equals 19 residues. With 4 bases removed from V and 3 bases from J, the gap between germline ends came to 27 bases. CDR3 residues: CASSPHSGGLGTSEETQYF. In DNA form, the CDR3 reads TGTGCCAGCAGCCCCCATTCGGGGGGCCTCGGAACTAGCGAAGAGACCCAGTACTTC.

Ten or more counts support this clonotype. This chain uses TRBV29-1 with TRBJ1-2; no reliable D call. Trimming took 7 bases from V and 6 from J, leaving 21 bases between them. This CDR3 is built from 14 residues. Germline V gene sequence: CDR1 SQVTM, CDR2 ANQGSEA. This CDR3 is CSAPTPSFENGYTF. The CDR3 coding sequence is TGCAGCGCCCCGACTCCTAGCTTCGAGAATGGCTACACCTTC.

The chain employs TRBV7-2 and TRBJ2-7, with TRBD2 identical over 13 bases. The germline V gene encodes CDR1 SGHTA and CDR2 FQGNSA. The CDR3 is 17 residues long. J gave up 1 base and V 0 bases, and 3 bases lay outside the gene matches. The CDR3 protein is CASSLAAGLAGSYEQYF. The CDR3 region has the DNA TGTGCCAGCAGCTTAGCGGCGGGACTAGCGGGATCCTACGAGCAGTACTTC.

In this sample, this clonotype turned up a few times. V usage is TRBV27 and J usage is TRBJ2-7; 9 nucleotides align to TRBD1. Germline assignment: CDR1 MNHEY and CDR2 SMNVEV (reference sequence). This CDR3 is built from 16 residues. V was clipped by 2 bases and J by 6 bases; unmatched bases: 11. The CDR3 loop reads CASSLLGTGRSGEQYF. CDR3 bases: TGTGCCAGCAGTTTACTTGGGACAGGGCGTTCCGGCGAGCAGTACTTC.

This clonotype was recorded many times. The V and J genes are TRBV6-2 or TRBV6-3 and TRBJ2-7; 7 nucleotides line up with TRBD1. J was trimmed by 2 bases and V by 4 bases; bases with no gene match: 5. CDR3 length: 14 residues. Germline loops: CDR1 MNHEY, CDR2 SVGEGT. CDR3 bases: TGTGCCAGCAGTTGGACAGGACAGACCTACGAGCAGTACTTC. Translated, it gives CASSWTGQTYEQYF.

This clonotype was recorded once. The J gene is TRBJ1-1, the V gene TRBV29-1; D gene ambiguous. V lost 6 bases to trimming and J lost 0 bases, with 11 bases between them. Germline CDR1 and CDR2: SQVTM and ANQGSEA. The CDR3 runs to 13 residues. CDR3 sequence (DNA): TGCAGCGTGCGACTGAGCATGAACACTGAAGCTTTCTTT. This translates into CSVRLSMNTEAFF.